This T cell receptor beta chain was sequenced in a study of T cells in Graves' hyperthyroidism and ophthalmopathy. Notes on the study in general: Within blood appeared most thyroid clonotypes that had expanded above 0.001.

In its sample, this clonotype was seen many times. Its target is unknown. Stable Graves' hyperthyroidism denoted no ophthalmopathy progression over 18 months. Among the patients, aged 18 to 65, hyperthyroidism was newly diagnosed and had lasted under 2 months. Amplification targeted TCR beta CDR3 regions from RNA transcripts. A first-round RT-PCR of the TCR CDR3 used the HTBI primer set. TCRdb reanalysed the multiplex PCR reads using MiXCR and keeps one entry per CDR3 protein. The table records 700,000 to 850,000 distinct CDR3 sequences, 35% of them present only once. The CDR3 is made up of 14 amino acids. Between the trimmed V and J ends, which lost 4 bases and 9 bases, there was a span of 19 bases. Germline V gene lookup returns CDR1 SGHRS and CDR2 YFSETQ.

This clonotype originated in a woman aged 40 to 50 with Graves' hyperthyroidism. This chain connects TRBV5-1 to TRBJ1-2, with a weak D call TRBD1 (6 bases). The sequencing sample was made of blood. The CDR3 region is CASSRETGGQRYTF. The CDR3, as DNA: TGCGCCAGCAGCCGCGAGACCGGGGGGCAGCGCTACACCTTC.